A single sample is the source of the 19 T cell receptor beta chains below, sequenced in a study of siplizumab effects on memory and regulatory T cells. Assay used: immunoSEQ multiplex PCR; TCRdb lists only in-frame clones, some missing. The data contain 90,000 to 95,000 clones, approximately 93% of them singletons. Sequenced input: CD8+ T cells sorted from blood. Receptors were obtained from a human donor in good health.

This chain joins TRBV2 and TRBJ2-7; tentative D call: TRBD1 (5 bases). The germline V gene encodes CDR1 SNHLY and CDR2 FYNNEI. This CDR3 contains 14 residues. V lost 8 bases, J lost 7 bases, and 21 bases lay in between. The CDR3 sequence is CASRPMGREFEQYF. The CDR3 DNA sequence: TGTGCCAGCCGGCCGATGGGCAGGGAATTTGAGCAGTACTTC.

This clone showed up just once. This chain joins TRBV19 and TRBJ2-7; 9 nucleotides match TRBD2. Looked up from germline, CDR1 is LNHDA and CDR2 is SQIVND (reference sequence). The CDR3 sequence is 14 residues long. Germline trimming cut 3 bases from V and 4 bases from J; bases unmatched to any gene: 4. This CDR3 is CASSMTSGSYEQYF. CDR3 nucleotides: TGTGCCAGTAGTATGACTAGCGGTTCGTACGAGCAGTACTTC. Full variable domain (rest looked up from reference TRBV19 and TRBJ2-7): DGGITQSPKYLFRKEGQNVTLSCEQNLNHDAMYWYRQDPGQGLRLIYYSQIVNDFQKGDIAEGYSVSREKKESFPLTVTSAQKNPTAFYLCASSMTSGSYEQYFGPGTRLTVT.

The V call is TRBV19, the J call TRBJ2-7; tentatively, D is TRBD2 (7 bases). Trimming stripped 3 bases from V and 6 bases from J, with 15 bases between. CDR3 length: 14 amino acids. From germline, CDR1 is LNHDA and CDR2 SQIVND (reference sequence). The CDR3 DNA is TGTGCCAGTAGTATTTCGGGGGGCGAGGTCGAGCAGTACTTC. Translating gives CASSISGGEVEQYF.

This chain connects TRBV6-1 to TRBJ2-7; 9 positions agree with TRBD1. Per germline, CDR1 MNHNS and CDR2 SASEGT. The CDR3 contains 16 residues. V lost 1 base to trimming and J lost 2 bases; unmatched junction nucleotides: 6. Here the CDR3 reads CASSEGPDRGAYEQYF. Written as DNA, the CDR3 is TGTGCCAGCAGTGAAGGCCCGGACAGGGGAGCCTACGAGCAGTACTTC.

This clone was detected only once. V is TRBV5-1 and J is TRBJ2-5; D is perhaps TRBD1 or TRBD2 (5 bases each). The J call may be mistaken, given a closer DNA end match to TRBJ2-7. The germline V gene has CDR1 SGHRS and CDR2 YFSETQ. The CDR3 runs 15 residues. The CDR3 protein is CASSLSGTGLYEQYF. The CDR3 DNA sequence: TGCGCCAGCAGCTTGAGTGGGACGGGCCTATACGAGCAGTACTTC.

The chain combines TRBV10-2 with TRBJ1-1, with D hard to call. Germline V gene sequence: CDR1 WSHSY, CDR2 SAAADI. V dropped 6 bases and J dropped 0 bases, with 8 bases sitting between them. This CDR3 has 13 residues. The CDR3 DNA reads TGCGCCAGCAGCCCCCAACTGAACACTGAAGCTTTCTTT. It codes for CASSPQLNTEAFF.

The V call is TRBV7-6, the J call TRBJ2-5, with a possible D match to TRBD1 (6 bases). Trimming removed 1 base at V and 5 bases at J, with 11 bases between. Looked up from germline, CDR1 is SGHVS and CDR2 is FNYEAQ. This CDR3 is 14 amino acids long. The CDR3 nucleotides read TGTGCCAGCAGCTTAGATGGGGGCCTTGAGACCCAGTACTTC. It is translated as CASSLDGGLETQYF. Supplemented by reference TRBV7-6 and TRBJ2-5, the full variable domain reads GAGVSQSPRYKVTKRGQDVALRCDPISGHVSLYWYRQALGQGPEFLTYFNYEAQQDKSGLPNDRFSAERPEGSISTLTIQRTEQRDSAMYRCASSLDGGLETQYFGPGTRLLVL.

In its sample, this clone was seen once. The chain links TRBV2 to TRBJ2-2; 9 nucleotides align to TRBD1. CDR1 is SNHLY, CDR2 FYNNEI, per germline. J gave up 6 bases and V 1 base, and 6 bases lay outside the gene matches. The length of the CDR3 is 16 residues. In nucleotides, the CDR3 is TGTGCCAGCAGTGAAGGACCGGACAGGGGAGCCGGGGAGCTGTTTTTT. Translating gives CASSEGPDRGAGELFF.

The J gene is TRBJ1-6, the V gene TRBV9; D may be TRBD1 (6 bases). This CDR3 spans 16 amino acids. Looked up from germline, CDR1 is SGDLS and CDR2 is YYNGEE. Trimming shortened V by 3 bases and J by 7 bases, and 17 bases separated the two germline ends. The CDR3 loop reads CASSDTGLLGNSPLHF. As DNA, the CDR3 is TGTGCCAGCAGCGATACAGGGTTATTGGGGAATTCACCCCTCCACTTT. The full variable domain, its missing parts supplied by reference TRBV9 and TRBJ1-6, is DSGVTQTPKHLITATGQRVTLRCSPRSGDLSVYWYQQSLDQGLQFLIQYYNGEERAKGNILERFSAQQFPDLHSELNLSSLELGDSALYFCASSDTGLLGNSPLHFGNGTRLTVT.

The chain recombines TRBV6-1 with TRBJ1-5, with a weak D call TRBD1 (6 bases). Germline CDR1 reads MNHNS; CDR2 reads SASEGT. V gave up 0 bases and J gave up 4 bases, with 28 bases separating them. CDR3 length: 21 residues. The CDR3 DNA reads as TGTGCCAGCAGTGAAGCGGCCCCGGCCGTCCGGGGGGCAGGTGGAAATCAGCCCCAGCATTTT. Translated, it gives CASSEAAPAVRGAGGNQPQHF.

This chain connects TRBV5-1 to TRBJ2-1; 9 nucleotides agree with TRBD1. CDR3 length: 15 amino acids. The trim removed 4 bases at V and 4 bases at J, leaving 6 bases unmatched. Germline V CDR1 and CDR2: SGHRS, YFSETQ. In DNA, the CDR3 is TGCGCCAGCAGCGTCACAGGGGGCTCTTACAATGAGCAGTTCTTC. Translation gives CASSVTGGSYNEQFF.

In nucleotides, the CDR3 is TGTGCCAGCAGCCCGACGGATGGGGGGCGGGTTGGCTATGGCTACACCTTC. Its protein product is CASSPTDGGRVGYGYTF. The V gene is TRBV7-9, the J gene TRBJ1-2, with D maybe TRBD1 (6 bases). Germline values: CDR1 SEHNR, CDR2 FQNEAQ (reference sequence). The CDR3 has 17 residues. V lost 5 bases and J lost 4, with 23 bases in between.

This chain connects TRBV19 to TRBJ1-1; unclear D gene. Germline V gives CDR1 LNHDA, CDR2 SQIVND (reference sequence). The germline V and J ends were trimmed by 1 base and 0 bases, with 12 bases remaining between them. There are 16 residues in the CDR3. The CDR3 nucleotides are TGTGCCAGTAGTATAGTTGGAGAGGTCATGAACACTGAAGCTTTCTTT. Its protein is CASSIVGEVMNTEAFF.

In DNA, the CDR3 is TGTGCCAGCAGCTTGACGGGCCAGAGTACCGGGGAGCTGTTTTTT. Translating it yields CASSLTGQSTGELFF. The chain uses TRBV5-4 and TRBJ2-2; no clear D gene. Germline V gives CDR1 SGHNT, CDR2 YYREEE (reference sequence). There are 15 residues in the CDR3. The ends were cut back, 1 base at V and 5 bases at J, with 12 bases in the middle.

The chain joins TRBV19 to TRBJ2-1; D is unresolved. V lost 10 bases and J 10 bases, leaving 20 bases between the germline ends. The CDR3 totals 13 residues. Germline V lookup: CDR1 LNHDA, CDR2 SQIVND (reference sequence). CDR3 DNA: TGTGCCACCAGTAGTGGGGTGGGGATCGAGCAGTTCTTC. Its translation: CATSSGVGIEQFF.

J is TRBJ2-7 and V is TRBV2; 8 bases align to TRBD1. The CDR3 consists of 15 residues. V lost 6 bases, J lost 2 bases, and 9 bases stayed unmatched. CDR1 is SNHLY and CDR2 is FYNNEI in the germline V gene. CDR3 residues: CASRGNRGSPYEQYF. DNA of the CDR3: TGTGCCAGCAGGGGTAACAGGGGGTCTCCCTACGAGCAGTACTTC.

The count of this clone is one. CDR3 nucleotide sequence: TGTGCCAGTAGTATATCGGCTAGCGGGAGTCAACACGAGCAGTACTTC. It codes for CASSISASGSQHEQYF. V usage is TRBV19 and J usage is TRBJ2-7; 10 bases are a match to TRBD2. Germline V gene data show CDR1 as LNHDA and CDR2 as SQIVND (reference sequence). The CDR3 contains 16 residues. Losses at the gene ends were 2 bases for V and 5 bases for J; bases not matched to a gene: 9.

The chain couples TRBV15 to TRBJ2-2, with D perhaps assigned TRBD1 or TRBD2 (5 bases each). The CDR3 runs 14 residues. CDR1 and CDR2 (germline): LNHNV, YYDKDF (reference sequence). Trimming cost V 5 bases and J 7 bases, with 14 bases left between them. CDR3 coding DNA: TGTGCCACCAGCCGAGGCGTGGGGGTCGGGGAGCTGTTTTTT. It is translated as CATSRGVGVGELFF.

V is TRBV13 and J is TRBJ2-7; tentatively, D is TRBD1 or TRBD2 (6 bases each). The CDR3 spans 14 residues. Germline CDR1 is PRHDT and CDR2 is FYEKMQ (reference sequence). V was trimmed by 5 bases and J by 0 bases, leaving 11 bases between them. For the CDR3, the DNA is TGTGCCAGCAGCCAGGGGAGGAGCTCCTACGAGCAGTACTTC. Translated: CASSQGRSSYEQYF.